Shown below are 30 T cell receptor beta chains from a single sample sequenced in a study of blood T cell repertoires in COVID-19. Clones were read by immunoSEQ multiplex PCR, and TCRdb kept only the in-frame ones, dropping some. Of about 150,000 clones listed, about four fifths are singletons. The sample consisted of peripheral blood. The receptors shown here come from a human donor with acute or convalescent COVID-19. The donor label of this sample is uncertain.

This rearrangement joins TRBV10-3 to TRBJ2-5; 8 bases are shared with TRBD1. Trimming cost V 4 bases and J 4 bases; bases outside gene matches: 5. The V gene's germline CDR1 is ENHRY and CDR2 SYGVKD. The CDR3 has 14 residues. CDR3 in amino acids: CAISAQGARETQYF. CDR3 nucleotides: TGTGCCATCAGTGCGCAGGGGGCAAGAGAGACCCAGTACTTC.

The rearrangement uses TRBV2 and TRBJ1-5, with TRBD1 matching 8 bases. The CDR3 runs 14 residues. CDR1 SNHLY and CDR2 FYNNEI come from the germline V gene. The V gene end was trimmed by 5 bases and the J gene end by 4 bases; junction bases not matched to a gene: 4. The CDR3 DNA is TGTGCCAGCAGTCGGACAGGGACGAATCAGCCCCAGCATTTT. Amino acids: CASSRTGTNQPQHF.

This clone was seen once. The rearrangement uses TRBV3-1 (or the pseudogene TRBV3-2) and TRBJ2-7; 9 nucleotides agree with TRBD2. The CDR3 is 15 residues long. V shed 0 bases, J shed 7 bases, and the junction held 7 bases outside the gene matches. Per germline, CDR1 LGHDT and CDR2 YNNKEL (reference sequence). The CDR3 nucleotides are TGTGCCAGCAGCCAAGATCGCGGGGGGGCTGGGGAGCAGTACTTC. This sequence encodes CASSQDRGGAGEQYF.

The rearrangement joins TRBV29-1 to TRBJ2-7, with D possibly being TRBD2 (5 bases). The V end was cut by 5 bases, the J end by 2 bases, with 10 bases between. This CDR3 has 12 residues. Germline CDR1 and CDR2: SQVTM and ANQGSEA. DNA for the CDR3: TGCAGCGTTCGACTGGAGGCCTACGAGCAGTACTTC. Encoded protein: CSVRLEAYEQYF.

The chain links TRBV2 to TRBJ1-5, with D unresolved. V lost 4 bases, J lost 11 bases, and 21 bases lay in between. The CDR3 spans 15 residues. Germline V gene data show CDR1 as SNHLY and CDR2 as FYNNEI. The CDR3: CASSGGRGAQSAQHF. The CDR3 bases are TGTGCCAGCAGTGGAGGGCGGGGAGCCCAATCAGCCCAGCATTTT.

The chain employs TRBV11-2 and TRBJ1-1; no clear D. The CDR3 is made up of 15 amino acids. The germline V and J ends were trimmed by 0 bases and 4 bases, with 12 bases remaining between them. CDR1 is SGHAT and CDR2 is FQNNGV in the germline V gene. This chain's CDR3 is CASSLDPSPGTEAFF. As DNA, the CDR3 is TGTGCCAGCAGCTTAGATCCATCCCCGGGCACTGAAGCTTTCTTT. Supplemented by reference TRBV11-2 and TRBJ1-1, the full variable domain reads EAGVAQSPRYKIIEKRQSVAFWCNPISGHATLYWYQQILGQGPKLLIQFQNNGVVDDSQLPKDRFSAERLKGVDSTLKIQPAKLEDSAVYLCASSLDPSPGTEAFFGQGTRLTVV.

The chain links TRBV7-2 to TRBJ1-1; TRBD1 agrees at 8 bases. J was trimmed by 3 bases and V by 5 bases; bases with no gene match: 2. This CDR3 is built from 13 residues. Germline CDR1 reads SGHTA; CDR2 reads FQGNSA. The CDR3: CASSRQGYTEAFF. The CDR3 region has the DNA TGTGCCAGCAGCAGACAGGGGTACACTGAAGCTTTCTTT.

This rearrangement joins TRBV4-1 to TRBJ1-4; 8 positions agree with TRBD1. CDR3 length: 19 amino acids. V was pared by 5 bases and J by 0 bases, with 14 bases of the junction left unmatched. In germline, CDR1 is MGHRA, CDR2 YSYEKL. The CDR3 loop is CASSVRLQGATSTNEKLFF. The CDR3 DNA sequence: TGCGCCAGCAGCGTTCGACTCCAGGGGGCTACTTCAACTAATGAAAAACTGTTTTTT.

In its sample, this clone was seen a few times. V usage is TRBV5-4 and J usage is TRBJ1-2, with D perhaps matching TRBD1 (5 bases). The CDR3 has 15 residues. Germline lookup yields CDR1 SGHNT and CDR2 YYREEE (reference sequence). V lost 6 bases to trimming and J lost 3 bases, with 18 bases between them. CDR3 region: CASIPDRGGDYGYTF. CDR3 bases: TGTGCCAGCATCCCAGACAGAGGCGGGGACTATGGCTACACCTTC.

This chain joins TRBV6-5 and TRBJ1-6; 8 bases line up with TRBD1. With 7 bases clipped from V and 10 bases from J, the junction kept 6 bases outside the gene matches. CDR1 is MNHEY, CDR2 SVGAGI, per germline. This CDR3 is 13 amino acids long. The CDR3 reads CASTSGGVSPLHF. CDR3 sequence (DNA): TGTGCCAGCACTTCAGGGGGCGTCTCACCCCTCCACTTT.

The CDR3 DNA sequence: TGCGCCAGCAGCTTGGCCGGGACTAGCGGGAGCACAGATACGCAGTATTTT. Amino acid sequence: CASSLAGTSGSTDTQYF. The rearrangement uses TRBV5-1 and TRBJ2-3; 12 bases map to TRBD2. The trim removed 0 bases at V and 0 bases at J, leaving 2 bases unmatched. The germline gives CDR1 SGHRS, CDR2 YFSETQ. This CDR3 has 17 amino acids.

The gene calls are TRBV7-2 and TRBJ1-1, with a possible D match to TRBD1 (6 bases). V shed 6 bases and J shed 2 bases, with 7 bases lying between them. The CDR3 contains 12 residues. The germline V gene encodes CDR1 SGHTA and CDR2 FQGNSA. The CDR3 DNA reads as TGTGCCAGCAGACAGGGAAACACTGAAGCTTTCTTT. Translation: CASRQGNTEAFF.

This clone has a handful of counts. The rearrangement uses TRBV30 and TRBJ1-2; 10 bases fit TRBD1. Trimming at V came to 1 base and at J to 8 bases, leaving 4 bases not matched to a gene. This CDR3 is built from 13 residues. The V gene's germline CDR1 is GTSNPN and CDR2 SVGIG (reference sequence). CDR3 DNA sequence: TGTGCCTGGAGTGACGGGACAGGGGACGGCTACACCTTC. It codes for CAWSDGTGDGYTF.

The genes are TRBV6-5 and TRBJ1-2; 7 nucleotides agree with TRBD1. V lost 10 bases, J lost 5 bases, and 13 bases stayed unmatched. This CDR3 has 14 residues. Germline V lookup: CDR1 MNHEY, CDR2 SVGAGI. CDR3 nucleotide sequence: TGTGCCACCAGGGGGGCAGGGATTGAATATGGCTACACCTTC. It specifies CATRGAGIEYGYTF.

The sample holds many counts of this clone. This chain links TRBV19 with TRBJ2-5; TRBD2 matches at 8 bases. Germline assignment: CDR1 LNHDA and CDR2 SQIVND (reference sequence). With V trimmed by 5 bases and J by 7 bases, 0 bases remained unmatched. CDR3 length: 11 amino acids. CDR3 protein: CASSRGGTQYF. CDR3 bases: TGTGCCAGTAGTCGGGGGGGGACCCAGTACTTC.

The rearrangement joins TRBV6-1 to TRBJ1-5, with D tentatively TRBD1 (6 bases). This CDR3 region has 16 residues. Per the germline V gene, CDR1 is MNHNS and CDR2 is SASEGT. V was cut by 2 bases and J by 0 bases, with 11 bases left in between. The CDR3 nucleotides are TGTGCCAGCAGTGAACGGCAGGGGTATAGCAATCAGCCCCAGCATTTT. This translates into CASSERQGYSNQPQHF.

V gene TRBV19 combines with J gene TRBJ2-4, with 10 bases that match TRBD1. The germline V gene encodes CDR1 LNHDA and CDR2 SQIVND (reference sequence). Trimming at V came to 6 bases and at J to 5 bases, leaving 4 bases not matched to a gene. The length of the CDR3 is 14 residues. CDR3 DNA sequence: TGTGCCAGTAGATGGACAGGGGGGGAAAACATTCAGTACTTC. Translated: CASRWTGGENIQYF.

The CDR3 loop reads CSVERTGNYGYTF. CDR3 bases: TGCAGCGTTGAGAGGACAGGGAACTATGGCTACACCTTC. The chain employs TRBV29-1 and TRBJ1-2, with 8 bases lining up with TRBD1. This CDR3 has 13 amino acids. Germline V gene data show CDR1 as SQVTM and CDR2 as ANQGSEA. Trimming took 3 bases from V and 2 from J; bases not matched to a gene: 2. The full variable domain, completed using reference TRBV29-1 and TRBJ1-2, is SAVISQKPSRDICQRGTSLTIQCQVDSQVTMMFWYRQQPGQSLTLIATANQGSEATYESGFVIDKFPISRPNLTFSTLTVSNMSPEDSSIYLCSVERTGNYGYTFGSGTRLTVV.

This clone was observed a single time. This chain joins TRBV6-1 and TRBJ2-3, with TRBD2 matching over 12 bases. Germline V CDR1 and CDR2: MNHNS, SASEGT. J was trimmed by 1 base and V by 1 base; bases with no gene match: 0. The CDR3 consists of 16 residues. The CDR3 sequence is CASSEGLAGGTDTQYF. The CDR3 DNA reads TGTGCCAGCAGTGAAGGACTAGCGGGGGGCACAGATACGCAGTATTTT.

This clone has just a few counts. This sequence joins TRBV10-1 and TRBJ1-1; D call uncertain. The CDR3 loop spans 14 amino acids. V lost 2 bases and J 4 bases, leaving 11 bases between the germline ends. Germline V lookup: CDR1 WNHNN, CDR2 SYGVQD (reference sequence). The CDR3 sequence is CASSELTSATEAFF. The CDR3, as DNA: TGCGCCAGCAGTGAGCTGACTTCGGCCACTGAAGCTTTCTTT.

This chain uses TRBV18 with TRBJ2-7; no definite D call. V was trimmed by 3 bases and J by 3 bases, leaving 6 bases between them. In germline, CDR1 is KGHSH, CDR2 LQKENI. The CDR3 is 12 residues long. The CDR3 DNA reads TGTGCCAGCTCACCCGGAGTCTACGAGCAGTACTTC. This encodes CASSPGVYEQYF.

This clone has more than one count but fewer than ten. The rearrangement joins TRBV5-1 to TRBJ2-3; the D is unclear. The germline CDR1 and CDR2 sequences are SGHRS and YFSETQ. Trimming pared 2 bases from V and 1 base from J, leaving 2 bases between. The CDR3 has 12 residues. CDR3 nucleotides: TGCGCCAGCAGCTTCGGCACAGATACGCAGTATTTT. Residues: CASSFGTDTQYF.

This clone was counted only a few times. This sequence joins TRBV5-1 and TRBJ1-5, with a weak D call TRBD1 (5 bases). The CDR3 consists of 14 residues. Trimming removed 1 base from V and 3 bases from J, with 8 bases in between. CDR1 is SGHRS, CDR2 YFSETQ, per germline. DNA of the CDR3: TGCGCCAGCAGCTTGCCAGGGCTCAATCAGCCCCAGCATTTT. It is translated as CASSLPGLNQPQHF. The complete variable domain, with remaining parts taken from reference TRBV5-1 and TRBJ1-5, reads KAGVTQTPRYLIKTRGQQVTLSCSPISGHRSVSWYQQTPGQGLQFLFEYFSETQRNKGNFPGRFSGRQFSNSRSEMNVSTLELGDSALYLCASSLPGLNQPQHFGDGTRLSIL.

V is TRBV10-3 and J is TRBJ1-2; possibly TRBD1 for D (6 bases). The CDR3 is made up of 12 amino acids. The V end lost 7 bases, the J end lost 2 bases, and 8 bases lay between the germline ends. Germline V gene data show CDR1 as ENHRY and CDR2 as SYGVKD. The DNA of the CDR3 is TGTGCCATCAAAGGACAGAACTATGGCTACACCTTC. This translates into CAIKGQNYGYTF.

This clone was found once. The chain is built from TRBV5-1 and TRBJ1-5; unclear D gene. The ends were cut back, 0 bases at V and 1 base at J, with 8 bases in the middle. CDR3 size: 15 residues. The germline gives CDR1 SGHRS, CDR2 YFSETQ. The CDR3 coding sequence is TGCGCCAGCAGCTTGGGAAGCGGGAGCAATCAGCCCCAGCATTTT. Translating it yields CASSLGSGSNQPQHF.

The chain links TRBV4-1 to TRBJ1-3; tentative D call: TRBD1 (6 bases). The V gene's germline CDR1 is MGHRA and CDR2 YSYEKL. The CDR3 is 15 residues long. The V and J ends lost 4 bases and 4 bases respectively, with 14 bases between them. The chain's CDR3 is CASSLPQGTGNTIYF. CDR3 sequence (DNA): TGCGCCAGCAGCCTGCCCCAGGGGACCGGAAACACCATATATTTT.

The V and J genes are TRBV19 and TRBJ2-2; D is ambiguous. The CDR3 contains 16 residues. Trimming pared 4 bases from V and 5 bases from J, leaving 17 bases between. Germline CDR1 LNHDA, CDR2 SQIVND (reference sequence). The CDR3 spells CASSNVEQPFTGELFF. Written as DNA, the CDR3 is TGTGCCAGTAGTAATGTCGAACAACCCTTTACCGGGGAGCTGTTTTTT.

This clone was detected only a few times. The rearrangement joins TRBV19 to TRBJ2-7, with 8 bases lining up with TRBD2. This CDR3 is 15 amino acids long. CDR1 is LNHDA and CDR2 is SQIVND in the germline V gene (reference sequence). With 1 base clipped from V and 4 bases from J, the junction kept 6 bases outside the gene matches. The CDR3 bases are TGTGCCAGTAGTATAGCGAGCGGGGGTCTGTACGAGCAGTACTTC. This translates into CASSIASGGLYEQYF.

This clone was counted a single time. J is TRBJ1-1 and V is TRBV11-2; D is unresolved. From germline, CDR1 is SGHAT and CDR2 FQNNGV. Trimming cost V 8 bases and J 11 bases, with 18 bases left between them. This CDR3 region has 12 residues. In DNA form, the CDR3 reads TGTGCCAGCCGGGAAGCCCCTGGTGGGGCTTTCTTT. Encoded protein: CASREAPGGAFF.

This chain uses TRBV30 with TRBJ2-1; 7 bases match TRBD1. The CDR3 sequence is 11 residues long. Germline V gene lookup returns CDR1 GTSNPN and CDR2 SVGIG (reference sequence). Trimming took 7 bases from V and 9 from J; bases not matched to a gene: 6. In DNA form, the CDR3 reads TGTGCCTCCCAGGGGGTGGTTGAGCAGTTCTTC. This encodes CASQGVVEQFF.